The T cell receptor (beta chain) under discussion was sequenced for a study of blood T cells in healthy people across ages (dated by TCRdb to about 2015). About the full investigation: In model experiments, template switching captured about one uniquely barcoded TCR beta cDNA molecule for every two T cells. The study measured age-related changes in TCR beta repertoire diversity using deep sequencing normalized with unique cDNA molecular identifiers. Four age groups were formed from the donors: young (average approximately 17 years), middle-aged (approximately 40), aged (around 62) and long-lived (roughly 88). For two donors (one aged 18 to 30 and one aged 80 or older), the study analyzed two additional independent replicas of 1 million unique cDNA reads from the same blood draw. Results and caveats for the whole study, not just this receptor: Conclusive comparison of naive and antigen-experienced compartments was prevented by the profiling of bulk unsorted PBMCs. As age increased, observed TCR beta diversity per million T cells dropped in a roughly linear way, and a significant reduction was already evident by age approximately 40. Compared with the aged group, the long-lived group had more naive CD4+ T cells, fewer expanded clones and increased TCR diversity, suggesting age selection. Because donor CMV infection status was unknown, age-related changes in expanded clonotypes were potentially confounded. A strong correlation was found between observed TCR beta diversity and the percentage of naive T cells measured by flow cytometry. Estimates of total diversity based on one million sequenced T cells were considered lower bounds and underestimates.

Including the terminal cysteine and phenylalanine, the CDR3 comprises 12 residues. Just the 36-base CDR3 DNA is kept, in frame starting at base 1. The germline V gene (reference sequence) sets CDR1 to MNHEY and CDR2 to SMNVEV. Libraries were built with 5' RACE. Data came from an Illumina HiSeq 2500. A second about 7 to 11 cycle PCR used a sample-barcoded 5' primer and a J-beta primer mix. A template-switch 5' adaptor carrying 12 random nucleotides introduced a unique molecular identifier onto each TCR beta cDNA molecule. Each sample yielded at least 2.5 million CDR3-containing paired-end reads. First-strand cDNA was synthesized from all RNA with the Mint cDNA synthesis kit, primed by a TRBC-specific oligonucleotide. All cDNA was treated with uracil-DNA glycosylase and then went through a first 18-cycle PCR with the universal primers M1SS and BC2_uni_R. In the original analysis: For normalization, 1 million high-quality reads were randomly selected from each sample, with every read carrying a distinct molecular identifier. Instead of being binned into consensus sequences, reads with shared molecular identifiers were discarded. CDR3 identification, clonotype clustering and error correction used MiTCR with a Q25 quality threshold and the strictest error-elimination algorithm. A nonparametric unseen species model using Euler transformation provided a lower-bound estimate of total TCR beta diversity. The public reads were quality trimmed at Q25 with fastp and then assembled into clones with MiXCR by TCRdb, keeping productive beta chains. Every distinct CDR3 protein forms one entry, paired with its most common genes and DNA. TCRdb, not the original authors, processed these V and J calls. The sample has approximately 800,000 distinct CDR3 sequences on record, 25% to 30% of them singletons. Around 3% of the sample goes to the ten largest clones.

The approximately 41 donors, aged roughly 6 to 90 years, were systemically healthy Caucasian individuals from Russia. About 10 milliliters of peripheral blood were collected from each donor into EDTA-treated Vacutainer tubes. Ficoll-Paque density-gradient centrifugation was used to isolate PBMCs, with at least 6.5 million obtained per sample. Total RNA was extracted from PBMCs with Trizol reagent, with at least 5 micrograms obtained per sample. Naive CD45RAhigh/CD27high T cell percentages were measured by flow cytometry on a PBMC aliquot from every donor. A word on this clonotype: There is no known antigen for this receptor. Qualities for individual bases were not recorded, and no much larger clone is one base off.

The data also belong to a second study, concerning T cells of mothers and their children. The second study also describes: Nine systemically healthy Caucasian individuals, comprising three mothers and their six children, were included as donors. cDNA synthesis used all of the extracted RNA, with 1.5 ug of RNA in each 15 ul reaction. In the second PCR, the M1S primer added sample barcodes and 2-4 random nucleotides. Each mother yielded over 8.5 million TCR beta CDR3 reads and each child 3 million or so reads. In both related and unrelated pairs, thymic selection shapes the output of TCR recombination in a similar way, with inherited differences having only a minor effect. Normalized repertoire overlap in related mother-child pairs was always slightly higher than in unrelated mother-child pairs, but the difference was never significant. With a sensitivity of around 97 clones per million clonotypes, no persistent microchimeric T cell clones were detected. To look for features that set related mother-child pairs apart from unrelated individuals, the researchers ran deep NGS to compare the TCR beta repertoires of mothers and children. Mothers averaged around 43 +/- 4 years of age and children averaged around 10 +/- 4 years. After adapter ligation with NEBNext reagents, the libraries were sequenced on Illumina HiSeq 2000 with 100+100 nt paired-end reads. Mother and child libraries were prepared a month apart and sequenced in separate runs to prevent cross-contamination. Between roughly 500,000 and 2,100,000 distinct TCR beta clonotypes were identified per donor. Naive TCR beta clonotypes were estimated from low-frequency clonotypes matched to each donor's FACS-determined naive share, without sorting.

The receptor's source is a boy aged 5 to 17 in good health. The chain uses TRBV27 and TRBJ2-5, and 7 junction bases match TRBD1. The DNA end is a closer match to TRBJ2-7, so the J assignment may be wrong. The sample comprised blood. Here the CDR3 is given as CASRGQTYEQYF. Read as DNA, the sequence is TGTGCCAGCAGGGGACAGACTTACGAGCAGTACTTC.